This TCR beta chain originates from a study of graft-versus-host responses after intestinal transplantation. About the study: In this cohort, recipients had multivisceral, liver-intestinal, or isolated intestinal transplants. For around 3 years after anti-thymocyte globulin induction, all recipients took tacrolimus and steroids. The study's findings and limits: Some GvH clones appeared in ileal mucosa or blood before recipient bone marrow.

V lost 1 base, J lost 0 bases, and 1 base stayed unmatched. Germline V gene data show CDR1 as SGHDN and CDR2 as FVKESK. CDR3 length: 15 residues. Regarding this clone: Its antigen is still unknown.

Using immunoSEQ multiplex PCR, the repertoire was profiled, and TCRdb retains in-frame clones only, with some absent. The table has approximately 90,000 clones, 90% to 95% seen once. The TCR comes from a human donor who received an intestinal transplant. The V gene is TRBV14, the J gene TRBJ2-3; TRBD2 matches 7 bases. Sequencing used unstimulated CD8+ T cells sorted from spleen or lymph node cells, obtained before intestinal transplant. The chain's CDR3 is CASSQVGGSTDTQYF. CDR3 nucleotide sequence: TGTGCCAGCAGCCAAGTGGGGGGGAGCACAGATACGCAGTATTTT.